These 27 T cell receptor beta chains share one sample of origin, sequenced in a study of post-analysis software for immune sequencing data. Study-level results: TRBV5-6, TRBV5-1 and TRBV20-1 were among 4 or 5 TRBV segments more frequent in patients than controls.

TCR beta cDNA libraries had unique molecular identifiers. TCRdb independently ran MiXCR on the PCR reads; one entry per CDR3 protein. The sample records fewer than 550,000 distinct CDR3 sequences, under 40% being singletons. The antigens of these receptors remain unknown. Sequencing input: blood. These receptors were obtained from a girl younger than 18 with multiple sclerosis.

This clonotype was seen repeatedly, ten times or more. J is TRBJ2-3 and V is TRBV20-1; 8 bases map to TRBD2. This CDR3 is built from 13 residues. The ends lost 6 bases at V and 1 base at J; junction bases unmatched: 3. CDR1 and CDR2 from the germline V gene are DFQATT and SNEGSKA (reference sequence). The CDR3 here is CSAQTSGTDTQYF. The DNA for the CDR3 is TGCAGTGCCCAGACTAGCGGCACAGATACGCAGTATTTT.

This clonotype has a handful of counts. This rearrangement joins TRBV20-1 to TRBJ2-2; 9 positions agree with TRBD2. The CDR3 has 13 residues. The J segment lost 9 bases and the V segment lost 6 bases, leaving 8 bases of the junction unmatched. Germline values: CDR1 DFQATT, CDR2 SNEGSKA (reference sequence). CDR3 region: CSAGRGLARELFF. The CDR3 DNA sequence: TGCAGTGCCGGCCGAGGACTAGCGCGGGAGCTGTTTTTT.

This clonotype was seen a few times. V and J are TRBV12-3 or TRBV12-4 and TRBJ1-2, with 7 bases lining up with TRBD1. The CDR3 length is 14 residues. After removal of 7 bases from V and 4 bases from J, the junction contained 9 bases not matched to a gene. CDR3 amino acids: CASTADRVSYGYTF. As DNA, the CDR3 is TGTGCCAGCACCGCCGACAGGGTGTCCTATGGCTACACCTTC.

In this sample, this clonotype turned up a few times. The chain carries TRBV7-9 and TRBJ1-1; D gene unclear. CDR1 is SEHNR, CDR2 FQNEAQ, per germline (reference sequence). V lost 0 bases and J lost 3, with 14 bases in between. The CDR3 runs 16 residues. The CDR3 sequence is CASSLATRVRDTEAFF. CDR3 DNA: TGTGCCAGCAGCTTAGCTACTCGGGTAAGGGACACTGAAGCTTTCTTT.

This sequence joins TRBV3-1 and TRBJ2-1; perhaps TRBD2 as D (5 bases). V lost 6 bases to trimming and J lost 7 bases, with 19 bases between them. There are 15 residues in the CDR3. Germline CDR1 LGHDT, CDR2 YNNKEL (reference sequence). In DNA form, the CDR3 reads TGTGCCAGCAGTCCCGACTATAGCAGGAAGAATGAGCAGTTCTTC. Protein: CASSPDYSRKNEQFF.

As to this clonotype: A clone one base away is much larger, so this may be a read error. V is TRBV9 and J is TRBJ2-3, with a weak D call TRBD2 (5 bases). The CDR3 runs 14 residues. V shed 1 base and J shed 3 bases, with 9 bases lying between them. The V gene's germline CDR1 is SGDLS and CDR2 YYNGEE. CDR3 DNA: TGTGCCAGCAGCGTAAGCCCGGGAACAGATACGCAGTATTTT. It translates to CASSVSPGTDTQYF.

This chain uses TRBV25-1 with TRBJ2-5; TRBD2 matches 7 bases. Near its end, the DNA agrees better with TRBJ2-7, so the J call may be wrong. This CDR3 contains 14 residues. Germline lookup yields CDR1 MGHDK and CDR2 SYGVNS. CDR3: CASSDTSVTYEQYF. The CDR3 region has the DNA TGTGCCAGCAGTGACACTAGCGTCACCTACGAGCAGTACTTC.

This clonotype has ten or more counts. V and J are TRBV29-1 and TRBJ2-3, with 8 bases lining up with TRBD2. J was trimmed by 6 bases and V by 3 bases; bases with no gene match: 5. The CDR3 is 13 amino acids. Germline V CDR1 and CDR2: SQVTM, ANQGSEA. The CDR3 sequence: CSVEEVAGDTQYF. Here the CDR3 DNA reads TGCAGCGTTGAGGAGGTAGCGGGGGATACGCAGTATTTT.

The chain has TRBV29-1 and TRBJ1-1; possibly TRBD1 for D (6 bases). V lost 4 bases and J 0 bases, leaving 9 bases between the germline ends. This CDR3 has 13 residues. Germline V CDR1 and CDR2: SQVTM, ANQGSEA. CDR3 sequence: CSVGTVMNTEAFF. In nucleotides, the CDR3 is TGCAGCGTTGGGACAGTCATGAACACTGAAGCTTTCTTT.

V is TRBV5-1 and J is TRBJ2-7, with 7 bases that match TRBD1. V trimming: 1 base; J trimming: 0 bases; junction bases outside the gene matches: 4. This CDR3 comprises 15 residues. Per the germline V gene, CDR1 is SGHRS and CDR2 is YFSETQ. As DNA, the CDR3 is TGCGCCAGCAGCTTGTTGACAGGGAGCTCCTACGAGCAGTACTTC. Translating gives CASSLLTGSSYEQYF.

Worth noting for this clonotype: One base away lies a much larger clone, so this may be a sequencing read error. In this CDR3 the conserved last residue, phenylalanine or tryptophan, is missing, so a read error is likely. This chain links TRBV7-3 with TRBJ2-1; 9 positions match TRBD2. This CDR3 contains 16 residues. Looked up from germline, CDR1 is SGHTA and CDR2 is FQGTGA. J was trimmed by 3 bases and V by 1 base; bases with no gene match: 4. CDR3 amino acids: CASSLNPSGDYNEQFV. DNA of the CDR3: TGTGCCAGCAGCTTAAATCCTAGCGGGGACTACAATGAGCAGTTCGTC.

This chain links TRBV24-1 with TRBJ1-2; TRBD1 might be the D (6 bases). Germline V lookup: CDR1 KGHDR, CDR2 SFDVKD. The CDR3 length is 13 residues. V lost 7 bases to trimming and J lost 5 bases, with 13 bases between them. The CDR3 loop reads CATSGGPLYGYTF. The DNA for the CDR3 is TGTGCCACCAGCGGGGGGCCCCTTTATGGCTACACCTTC.

This clonotype has only a few counts. The rearrangement links TRBV6-1 to TRBJ2-3; 7 positions agree with TRBD2. Germline lookup yields CDR1 MNHNS and CDR2 SASEGT. The ends lost 7 bases at V and 10 bases at J; junction bases unmatched: 11. The length of the CDR3 is 13 residues. In nucleotides, the CDR3 is TGTGCCAGCACCTTACGGACTAGAAGGGCGCAGTATTTT. This encodes CASTLRTRRAQYF.

This clonotype occurred a few times. The chain employs TRBV10-2 and TRBJ2-1; D gene unclear. Germline V gene data show CDR1 as WSHSY and CDR2 as SAAADI. The CDR3 extends over 15 amino acids. V lost 8 bases and J 8 bases, leaving 22 bases between the germline ends. The CDR3 region has the DNA TGCGCCAGCTGGGTGGGTACTGGCCTTTACGATGAGCAGTTCTTC. Its translation is CASWVGTGLYDEQFF.

V and J are TRBV5-1 and TRBJ2-5; D perhaps matches TRBD1 (5 bases). CDR1 and CDR2 (germline): SGHRS, YFSETQ. CDR3 length: 14 amino acids. With 5 bases removed from V and 5 bases from J, the gap between germline ends came to 16 bases. In DNA form, the CDR3 reads TGCGCCAGCAGTCCGGGCAGGGTGAGGGAGACCCAGTACTTC. Translated: CASSPGRVRETQYF.

The rearrangement links TRBV6-2 or TRBV6-3 to TRBJ2-7, with 7 bases identical to TRBD1. Germline V gene data show CDR1 as MNHEY and CDR2 as SVGEGT. Trimming cost V 1 base and J 5 bases; bases outside gene matches: 5. There are 14 residues in the CDR3. The CDR3 region has the DNA TGTGCCAGCAGTTACTGGGAACAGGGGAACGAGCAGTACTTC. Translation gives CASSYWEQGNEQYF.

This clonotype has at least ten counts. The chain is built from TRBV10-3 and TRBJ2-2; TRBD2 agrees at 10 bases. V shed 2 bases and J 0 bases; nucleotides not matched to a gene: 0. Per the germline V gene, CDR1 is ENHRY and CDR2 is SYGVKD. CDR3 size: 16 residues. In nucleotides, the CDR3 is TGTGCCATCAGTGAGGGACTAGCGGCGAACACCGGGGAGCTGTTTTTT. Residues: CAISEGLAANTGELFF.

The rearrangement uses TRBV9 and TRBJ2-2, with 8 nucleotides matching TRBD2. After removal of 0 bases from V and 5 bases from J, the junction contained 6 bases not matched to a gene. CDR1 is SGDLS, CDR2 YYNGEE, per germline. The CDR3 covers 16 residues. CDR3 amino acids: CASSVDGGAVTGELFF. The DNA of the CDR3 is TGTGCCAGCAGCGTAGACGGGGGGGCCGTAACCGGGGAGCTGTTTTTT. Drawing the rest from reference TRBV9 and TRBJ2-2, the complete variable domain is DSGVTQTPKHLITATGQRVTLRCSPRSGDLSVYWYQQSLDQGLQFLIQYYNGEERAKGNILERFSAQQFPDLHSELNLSSLELGDSALYFCASSVDGGAVTGELFFGEGSRLTVL.

In this sample, this clonotype turned up a few times. The rearrangement joins TRBV11-2 to TRBJ1-2; D not resolved. The CDR3 is made up of 13 amino acids. V lost 6 bases to trimming and J lost 7 bases, with 15 bases between them. Germline V CDR1 and CDR2: SGHAT, FQNNGV. In DNA, the CDR3 is TGTGCCAGCAGTCCAGTCCACAATACTGGCTACACCTTC. The encoded protein is CASSPVHNTGYTF.

This clonotype was counted at least ten times. V and J are TRBV4-1 and TRBJ2-3; D is possibly TRBD1 (6 bases). Per germline, CDR1 MGHRA and CDR2 YSYEKL. The CDR3 runs to 14 residues. V was pared by 4 bases and J by 7 bases, with 15 bases between. The CDR3: CASSPARTDNTQYF. The CDR3 DNA is TGCGCCAGCAGCCCCGCCCGGACAGATAATACGCAGTATTTT.

A word on this clonotype: One junction end does not reproduce the germline sequence, and a read error may be involved. V is TRBV5-1 and J is TRBJ2-4; 9 nucleotides match TRBD1. The end of the DNA is better explained by TRBJ2-5, so the J call may be wrong. Germline V CDR1 and CDR2: SGHRS, YFSETQ. The CDR3 spans 13 residues. Written as DNA, the CDR3 is TGCGCCAGCGGACAGGGGTACCAAGGGACCCAGTACTTC. It yields the protein CASGQGYQGTQYF.

The chain joins TRBV5-1 to TRBJ2-6; D not resolved. The length of the CDR3 is 14 residues. Trimming pared 3 bases from V and 0 bases from J, leaving 4 bases between. Germline V lookup: CDR1 SGHRS, CDR2 YFSETQ. CDR3 loop: CASSSSSGANVLTF. CDR3 nucleotide sequence: TGCGCCAGCAGCTCCAGCTCTGGGGCCAACGTCCTGACTTTC.

The genes are TRBV12-3 or TRBV12-4 and TRBJ1-1, with TRBD1 matching over 9 bases. This CDR3 comprises 16 residues. Trimming removed 5 bases from V and 2 bases from J; junction bases left unmatched: 9. The CDR3 sequence: CASSKSGTGYNTEAFF. DNA of the CDR3: TGTGCCAGCAGTAAATCCGGGACAGGGTACAACACTGAAGCTTTCTTT.

The chain is built from TRBV10-3 and TRBJ1-2; D perhaps matches TRBD1 (5 bases). Germline assignment: CDR1 ENHRY and CDR2 SYGVKD. The CDR3 extends over 13 amino acids. Trimming took off 4 bases at V and 3 bases at J, with 9 bases between the two ends. CDR3: CAISAGQDYGYTF. The CDR3 bases are TGTGCCATCAGTGCGGGGCAGGACTATGGCTACACCTTC.

This clonotype came up a few times. This chain joins TRBV7-2 and TRBJ1-2, with D perhaps TRBD1 (6 bases). This CDR3 is 12 amino acids long. Germline assignment: CDR1 SGHTA and CDR2 FQGNSA. V dropped 3 bases and J dropped 5 bases, with 7 bases sitting between them. In DNA form, the CDR3 reads TGTGCCAGCAGCTTCCAGGGGTATGGCTACACCTTC. Translating it yields CASSFQGYGYTF.

The V and J genes are TRBV10-2 and TRBJ1-1; 12 bases are shared with TRBD1. Looked up from germline, CDR1 is WSHSY and CDR2 is SAAADI. This CDR3 has 18 amino acids. V lost 3 bases, J lost 0 bases, and 8 bases stayed unmatched. CDR3 sequence reads: CASSDPGQGARMNTEAFF. CDR3 in DNA: TGCGCCAGCAGTGACCCGGGACAGGGGGCACGTATGAACACTGAAGCTTTCTTT.

This clonotype was observed a handful of times. The chain uses TRBV7-9 and TRBJ2-7; D unclear. Germline V CDR1 and CDR2: SEHNR, FQNEAQ (reference sequence). V lost 3 bases and J lost 7, with 16 bases in between. This CDR3 contains 14 residues. The CDR3 is CASSLGSQDEEQYF. The CDR3 region has the DNA TGTGCCAGCAGCTTGGGGTCCCAGGATGAAGAGCAGTACTTC. The entire variable domain, with the rest obtained from reference TRBV7-9 and TRBJ2-7, is as follows: DTGVSQNPRHKITKRGQNVTFRCDPISEHNRLYWYRQTLGQGPEFLTYFQNEAQLEKSRLLSDRFSAERPKGSFSTLEIQRTEQGDSAMYLCASSLGSQDEEQYFGPGTRLTVT.